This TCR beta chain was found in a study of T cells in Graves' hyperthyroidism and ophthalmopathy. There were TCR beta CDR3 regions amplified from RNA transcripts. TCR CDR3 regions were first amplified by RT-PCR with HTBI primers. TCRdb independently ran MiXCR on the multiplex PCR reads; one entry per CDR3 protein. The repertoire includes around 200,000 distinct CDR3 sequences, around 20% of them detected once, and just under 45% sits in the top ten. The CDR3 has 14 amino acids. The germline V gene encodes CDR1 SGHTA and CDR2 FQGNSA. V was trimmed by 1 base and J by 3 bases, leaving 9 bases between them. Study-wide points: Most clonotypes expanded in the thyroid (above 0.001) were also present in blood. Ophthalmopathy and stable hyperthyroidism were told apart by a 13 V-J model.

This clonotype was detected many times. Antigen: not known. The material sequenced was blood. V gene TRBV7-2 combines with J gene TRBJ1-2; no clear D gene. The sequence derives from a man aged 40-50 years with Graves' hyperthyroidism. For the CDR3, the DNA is TGTGCCAGCAGCTTAGGAACGGAATACTATGGCTACACCTTC. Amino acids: CASSLGTEYYGYTF.